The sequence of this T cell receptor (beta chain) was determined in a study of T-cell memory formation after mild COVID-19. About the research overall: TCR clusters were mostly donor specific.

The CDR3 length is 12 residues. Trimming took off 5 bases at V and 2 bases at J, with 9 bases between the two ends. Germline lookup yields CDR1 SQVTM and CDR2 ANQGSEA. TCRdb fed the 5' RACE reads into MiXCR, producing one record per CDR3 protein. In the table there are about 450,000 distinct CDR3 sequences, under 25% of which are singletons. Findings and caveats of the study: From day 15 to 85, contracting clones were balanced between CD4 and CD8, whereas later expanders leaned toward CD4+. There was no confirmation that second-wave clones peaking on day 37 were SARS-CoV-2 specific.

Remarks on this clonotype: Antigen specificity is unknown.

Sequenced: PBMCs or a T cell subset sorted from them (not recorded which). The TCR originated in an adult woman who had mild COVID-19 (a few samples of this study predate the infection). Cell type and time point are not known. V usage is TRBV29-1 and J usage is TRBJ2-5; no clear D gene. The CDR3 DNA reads TGCAGCGTTCTGGCCGTTCAAGAGACCCAGTACTTC. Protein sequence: CSVLAVQETQYF.